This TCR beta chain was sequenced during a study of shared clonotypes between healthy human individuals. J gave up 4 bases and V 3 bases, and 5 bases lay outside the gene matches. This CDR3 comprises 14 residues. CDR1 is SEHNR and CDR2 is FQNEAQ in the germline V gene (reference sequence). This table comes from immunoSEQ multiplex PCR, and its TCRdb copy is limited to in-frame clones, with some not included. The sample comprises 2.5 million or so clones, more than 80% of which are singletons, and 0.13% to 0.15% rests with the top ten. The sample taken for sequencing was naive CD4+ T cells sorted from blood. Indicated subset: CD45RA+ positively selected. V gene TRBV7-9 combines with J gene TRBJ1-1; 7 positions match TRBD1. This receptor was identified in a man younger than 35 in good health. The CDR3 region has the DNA TGTGCCAGCAGCTTTGACAGGGCGAGCACTGAAGCTTTCTTT. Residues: CASSFDRASTEAFF.